The rows below give T cell receptor beta chains drawn from one sample of a study of T cells after somatic rescue of genetic block. The table came from immunoSEQ multiplex PCR; TCRdb's copy has only in-frame clones and leaves some out. This sample carries about 12,000 clones, over 65% of them seen once, and the ten largest clones take roughly a fifth. The sequenced sample was peripheral blood mononuclear cells (PBMCs). The origin of the receptors is a boy aged 5-17 years. Both conserved end residues are trimmed from each CDR3.

CDR3 protein	V gene	J gene
ASSVGVAKNIQY	TRBV9	TRBJ2-4
ASSLFSGGYEQY	TRBV28	TRBJ2-7
ASSQSSYNSPLH	TRBV5-4	TRBJ1-6
ASSSRGASYNEQF	TRBV6-6	TRBJ2-1
AWSIRGLRNTEAF	TRBV30	TRBJ1-1
ASSYEEGSYEQY	TRBV6-6	TRBJ2-7
ASSLKGLWTEAF	TRBV5-1	TRBJ1-1
ASSEPLSLAGLGEQY	TRBV18	TRBJ2-7
ATRTDIYEQY	TRBV10-3	TRBJ2-7
SVEKGFQETQY	TRBV29-1	TRBJ2-5
ASSQGTAWGQY	TRBV28	TRBJ2-7
ASRMSTNTGELF	TRBV6-5	TRBJ2-2
ASSAGDGYT	TRBV10-1	TRBJ1-2
ATSKAGGINEQF	TRBV7-2	TRBJ2-1
ASSLSGANVLT	TRBV27	TRBJ2-6
ASSLYSGGGDEKLF	TRBV27	TRBJ1-4
ASSSSSPLAAWEQY	TRBV11-1	TRBJ2-7
AIAGGWGEKLF	TRBV10-3	TRBJ1-4
ASRGARTGGDEQY	TRBV28	TRBJ2-7
ASSLYGGYRNTEAF	TRBV27	TRBJ1-1
ASSATDRVVPEAF	TRBV13	TRBJ1-1
ASSLGGDQPQH	TRBV5-5	TRBJ1-5
ASSLVGLQETQY	TRBV7-3	TRBJ2-5
ASSPGQYGYT	TRBV28	TRBJ1-2
ASSYSAGGSEQY	TRBV6-5	TRBJ2-7
ASSRGYNEQF	TRBV7-2	TRBJ2-1
ASSYTGYNEKLF	TRBV6-6	TRBJ1-4
ASSKGIRFTDTQY	TRBV21-1	TRBJ2-3